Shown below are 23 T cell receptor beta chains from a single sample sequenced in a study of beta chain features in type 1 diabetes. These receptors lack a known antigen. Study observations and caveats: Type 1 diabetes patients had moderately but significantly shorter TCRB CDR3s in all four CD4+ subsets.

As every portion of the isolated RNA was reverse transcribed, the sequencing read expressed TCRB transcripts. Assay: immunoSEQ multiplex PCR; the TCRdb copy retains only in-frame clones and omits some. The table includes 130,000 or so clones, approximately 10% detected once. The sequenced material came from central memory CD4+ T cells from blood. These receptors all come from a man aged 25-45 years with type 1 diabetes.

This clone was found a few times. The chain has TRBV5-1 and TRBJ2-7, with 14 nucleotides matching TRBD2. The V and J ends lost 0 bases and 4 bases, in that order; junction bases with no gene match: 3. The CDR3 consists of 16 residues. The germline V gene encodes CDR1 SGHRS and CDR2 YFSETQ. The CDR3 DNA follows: TGCGCCAGCAGCTTGGGACTAGCGGGGGGGCCGTACGAGCAGTACTTC. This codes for CASSLGLAGGPYEQYF.

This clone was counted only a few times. In DNA, the CDR3 is TGTGCCTGGAGTCCCGGGACAGGGTCTGAAAAACTGTTTTTT. Residues: CAWSPGTGSEKLFF. This chain joins TRBV30 and TRBJ1-4; 9 bases are shared with TRBD1. There are 14 residues in the CDR3. Germline CDR1 reads GTSNPN; CDR2 reads SVGIG (reference sequence). V shed 2 bases and J 7 bases; nucleotides not matched to a gene: 5.

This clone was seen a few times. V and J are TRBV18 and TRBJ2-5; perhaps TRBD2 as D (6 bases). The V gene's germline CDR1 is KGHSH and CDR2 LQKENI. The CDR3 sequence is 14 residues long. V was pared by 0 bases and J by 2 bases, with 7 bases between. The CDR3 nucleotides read TGTGCCAGCTCACCACCGGGACTGCAAGAGACCCAGTACTTC. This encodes CASSPPGLQETQYF.

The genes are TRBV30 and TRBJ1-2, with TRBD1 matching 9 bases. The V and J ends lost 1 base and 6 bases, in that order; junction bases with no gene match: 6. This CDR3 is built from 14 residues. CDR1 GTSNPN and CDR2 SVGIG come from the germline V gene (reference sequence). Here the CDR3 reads CAWSDGTGRDGYTF. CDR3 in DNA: TGTGCCTGGAGTGATGGGACAGGGCGGGATGGCTACACCTTC.

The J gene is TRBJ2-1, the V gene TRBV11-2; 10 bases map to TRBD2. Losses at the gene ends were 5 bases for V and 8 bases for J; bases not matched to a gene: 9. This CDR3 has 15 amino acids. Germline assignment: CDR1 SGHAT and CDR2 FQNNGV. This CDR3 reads CASSRSGGGGYEQFF. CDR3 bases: TGTGCCAGCAGCCGAAGCGGGGGGGGCGGGTATGAGCAGTTCTTC. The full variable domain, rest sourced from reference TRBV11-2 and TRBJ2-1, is EAGVAQSPRYKIIEKRQSVAFWCNPISGHATLYWYQQILGQGPKLLIQFQNNGVVDDSQLPKDRFSAERLKGVDSTLKIQPAKLEDSAVYLCASSRSGGGGYEQFFGPGTRLTVL.

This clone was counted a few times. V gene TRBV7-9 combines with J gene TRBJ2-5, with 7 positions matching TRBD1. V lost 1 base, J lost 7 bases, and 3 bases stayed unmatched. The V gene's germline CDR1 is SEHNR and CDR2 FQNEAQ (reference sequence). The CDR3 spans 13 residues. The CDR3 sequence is CASSLGGTVTQYF. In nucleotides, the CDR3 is TGTGCCAGCAGCTTAGGAGGGACAGTGACCCAGTACTTC.

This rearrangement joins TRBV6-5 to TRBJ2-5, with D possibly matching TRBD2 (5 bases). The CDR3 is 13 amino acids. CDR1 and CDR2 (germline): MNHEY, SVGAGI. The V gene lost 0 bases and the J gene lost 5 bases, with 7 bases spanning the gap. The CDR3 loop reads CASSYSRGETQYF. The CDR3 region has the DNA TGTGCCAGCAGTTACTCGAGAGGGGAGACCCAGTACTTC.

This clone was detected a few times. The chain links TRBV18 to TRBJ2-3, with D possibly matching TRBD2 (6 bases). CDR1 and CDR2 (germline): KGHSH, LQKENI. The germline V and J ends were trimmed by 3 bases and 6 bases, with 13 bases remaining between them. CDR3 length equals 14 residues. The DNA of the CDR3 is TGTGCCAGCTCACCGGAGGGGCCTCGCGATACGCAGTATTTT. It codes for CASSPEGPRDTQYF.

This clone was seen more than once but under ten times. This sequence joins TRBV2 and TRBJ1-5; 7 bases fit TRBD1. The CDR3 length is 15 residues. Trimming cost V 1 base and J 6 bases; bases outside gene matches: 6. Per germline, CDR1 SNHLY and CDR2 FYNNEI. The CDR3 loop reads CASSEVVTGRQPQHF. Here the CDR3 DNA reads TGTGCCAGCAGTGAAGTAGTGACAGGGCGTCAGCCCCAGCATTTT.

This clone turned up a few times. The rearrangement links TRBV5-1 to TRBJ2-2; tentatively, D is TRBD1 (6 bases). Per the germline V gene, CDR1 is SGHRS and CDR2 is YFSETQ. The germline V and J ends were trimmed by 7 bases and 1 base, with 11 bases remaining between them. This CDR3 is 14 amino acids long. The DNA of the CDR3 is TGCGCCAGCTTCCGGACAGAGAACACCGGGGAGCTGTTTTTT. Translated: CASFRTENTGELFF.

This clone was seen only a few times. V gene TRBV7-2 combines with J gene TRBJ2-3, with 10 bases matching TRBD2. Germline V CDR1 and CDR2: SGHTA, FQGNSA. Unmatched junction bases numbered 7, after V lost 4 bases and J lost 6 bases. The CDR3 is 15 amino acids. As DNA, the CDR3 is TGTGCCAGCAGCTCCGGCCAGCGGGGGGGGGATACGCAGTATTTT. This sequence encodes CASSSGQRGGDTQYF.

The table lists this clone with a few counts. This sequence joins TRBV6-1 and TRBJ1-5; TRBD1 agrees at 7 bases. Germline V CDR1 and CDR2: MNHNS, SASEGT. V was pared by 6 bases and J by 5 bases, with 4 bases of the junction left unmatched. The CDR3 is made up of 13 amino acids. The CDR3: CASSRDSDQPQHF. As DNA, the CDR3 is TGTGCCAGCAGCCGGGACAGCGATCAGCCCCAGCATTTT.

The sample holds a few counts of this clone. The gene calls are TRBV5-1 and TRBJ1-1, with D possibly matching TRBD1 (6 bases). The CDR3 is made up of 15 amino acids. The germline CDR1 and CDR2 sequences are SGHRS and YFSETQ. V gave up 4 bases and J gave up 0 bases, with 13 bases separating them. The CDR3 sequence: CASSGGQRLNTEAFF. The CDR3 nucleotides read TGCGCCAGCAGCGGAGGACAGAGGTTGAACACTGAAGCTTTCTTT. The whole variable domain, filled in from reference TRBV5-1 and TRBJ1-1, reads KAGVTQTPRYLIKTRGQQVTLSCSPISGHRSVSWYQQTPGQGLQFLFEYFSETQRNKGNFPGRFSGRQFSNSRSEMNVSTLELGDSALYLCASSGGQRLNTEAFFGQGTRLTVV.

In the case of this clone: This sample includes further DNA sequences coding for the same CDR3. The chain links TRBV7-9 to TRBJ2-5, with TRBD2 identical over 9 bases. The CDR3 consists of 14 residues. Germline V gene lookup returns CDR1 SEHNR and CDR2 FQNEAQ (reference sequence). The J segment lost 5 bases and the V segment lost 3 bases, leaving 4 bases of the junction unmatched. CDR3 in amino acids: CASSLGLAKETQYF. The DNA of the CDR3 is TGTGCCAGCAGCTTGGGACTAGCAAAGGAGACCCAGTACTTC.

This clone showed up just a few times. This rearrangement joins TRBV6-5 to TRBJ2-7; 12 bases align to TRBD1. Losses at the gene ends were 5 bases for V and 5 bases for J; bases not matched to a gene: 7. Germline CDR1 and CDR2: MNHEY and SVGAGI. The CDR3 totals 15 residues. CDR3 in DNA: TGTGCCAGCAGTCGAATCGGGACAGGGGGCAACGAGCAGTACTTC. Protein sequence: CASSRIGTGGNEQYF.

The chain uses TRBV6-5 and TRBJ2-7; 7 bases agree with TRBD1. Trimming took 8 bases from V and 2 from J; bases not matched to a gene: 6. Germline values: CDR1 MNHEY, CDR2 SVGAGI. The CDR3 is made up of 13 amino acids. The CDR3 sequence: CASGGQSPYEQYF. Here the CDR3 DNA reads TGTGCCAGCGGGGGACAGTCGCCCTACGAGCAGTACTTC.

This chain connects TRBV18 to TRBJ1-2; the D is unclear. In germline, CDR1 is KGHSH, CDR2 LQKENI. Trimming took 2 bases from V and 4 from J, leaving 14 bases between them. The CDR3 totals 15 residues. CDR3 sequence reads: CASSPKQLLGYGYTF. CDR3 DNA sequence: TGTGCCAGCTCACCAAAACAGCTCTTGGGCTATGGCTACACCTTC.

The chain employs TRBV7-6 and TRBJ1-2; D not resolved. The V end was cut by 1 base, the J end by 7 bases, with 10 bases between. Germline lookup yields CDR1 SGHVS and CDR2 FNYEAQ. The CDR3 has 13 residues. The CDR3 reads CASSLGGSGGYTF. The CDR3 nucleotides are TGTGCCAGCAGCTTAGGAGGGAGTGGTGGCTACACCTTC.

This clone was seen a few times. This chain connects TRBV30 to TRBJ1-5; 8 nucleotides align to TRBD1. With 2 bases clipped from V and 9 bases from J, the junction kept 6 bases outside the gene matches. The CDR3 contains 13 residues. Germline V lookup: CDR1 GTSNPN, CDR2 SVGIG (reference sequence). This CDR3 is CAWSRGTGRPQHF. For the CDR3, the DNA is TGTGCCTGGAGTCGCGGGACAGGCCGGCCCCAGCATTTT.

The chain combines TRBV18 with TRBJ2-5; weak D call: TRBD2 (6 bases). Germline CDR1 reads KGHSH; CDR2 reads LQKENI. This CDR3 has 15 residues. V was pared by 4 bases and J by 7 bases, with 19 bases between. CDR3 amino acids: CASSLGGDGLRTQYF. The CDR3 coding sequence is TGTGCCAGCTCACTGGGCGGGGACGGCCTGAGGACCCAGTACTTC.

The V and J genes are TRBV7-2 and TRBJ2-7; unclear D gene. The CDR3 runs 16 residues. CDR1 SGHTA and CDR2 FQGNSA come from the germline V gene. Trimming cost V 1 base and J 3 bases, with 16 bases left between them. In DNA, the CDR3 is TGTGCCAGCAGCTTAGTAGGTCAGCAAGACTTCTACGAGCAGTACTTC. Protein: CASSLVGQQDFYEQYF.

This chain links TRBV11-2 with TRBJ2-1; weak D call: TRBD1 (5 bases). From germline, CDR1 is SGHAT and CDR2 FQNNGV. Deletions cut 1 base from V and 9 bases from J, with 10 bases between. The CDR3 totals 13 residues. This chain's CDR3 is CASSLARDSEQFF. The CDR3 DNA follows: TGTGCCAGCAGCTTAGCAAGAGACAGTGAGCAGTTCTTC.

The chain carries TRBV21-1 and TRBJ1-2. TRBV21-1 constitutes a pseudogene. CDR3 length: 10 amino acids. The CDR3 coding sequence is TGTGCCAGCAGCGAGGGAGTCTACACCTTC. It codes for CASSEGVYTF.